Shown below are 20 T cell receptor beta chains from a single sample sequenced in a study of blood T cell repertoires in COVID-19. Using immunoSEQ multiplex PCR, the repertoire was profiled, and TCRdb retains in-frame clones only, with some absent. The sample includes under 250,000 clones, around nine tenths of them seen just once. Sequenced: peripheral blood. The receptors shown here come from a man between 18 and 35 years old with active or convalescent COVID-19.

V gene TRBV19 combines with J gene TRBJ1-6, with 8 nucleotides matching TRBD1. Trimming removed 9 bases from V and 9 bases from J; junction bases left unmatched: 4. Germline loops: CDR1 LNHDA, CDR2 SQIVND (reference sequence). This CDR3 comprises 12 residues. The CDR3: CASRTGSSPLHF. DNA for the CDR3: TGTGCCAGCCGGACAGGGAGTTCACCCCTCCACTTT.

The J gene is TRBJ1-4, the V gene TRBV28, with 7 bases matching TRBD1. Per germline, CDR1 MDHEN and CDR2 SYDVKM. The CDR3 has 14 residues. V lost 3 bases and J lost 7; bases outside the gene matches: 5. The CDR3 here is CASSFSGGVEKLFF. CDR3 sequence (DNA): TGTGCCAGCAGTTTCTCAGGGGGTGTTGAAAAACTGTTTTTT.

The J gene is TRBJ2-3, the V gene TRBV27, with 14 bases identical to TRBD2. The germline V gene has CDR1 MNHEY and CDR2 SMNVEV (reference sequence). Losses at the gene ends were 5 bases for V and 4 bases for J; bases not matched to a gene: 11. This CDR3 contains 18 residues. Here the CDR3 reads CASSRTIGTSGRADTQYF. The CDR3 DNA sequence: TGTGCCAGCAGTAGAACGATTGGGACTAGCGGGAGAGCAGATACGCAGTATTTT.

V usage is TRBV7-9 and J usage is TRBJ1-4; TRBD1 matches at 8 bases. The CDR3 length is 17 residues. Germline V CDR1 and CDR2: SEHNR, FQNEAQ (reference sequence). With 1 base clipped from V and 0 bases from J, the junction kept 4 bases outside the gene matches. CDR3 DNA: TGTGCCAGCAGCTTAGAGCCGGGACAGGCAACTAATGAAAAACTGTTTTTT. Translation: CASSLEPGQATNEKLFF. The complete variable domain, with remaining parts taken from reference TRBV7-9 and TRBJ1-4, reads DTGVSQNPRHKITKRGQNVTFRCDPISEHNRLYWYRQTLGQGPEFLTYFQNEAQLEKSRLLSDRFSAERPKGSFSTLEIQRTEQGDSAMYLCASSLEPGQATNEKLFFGSGTQLSVL.

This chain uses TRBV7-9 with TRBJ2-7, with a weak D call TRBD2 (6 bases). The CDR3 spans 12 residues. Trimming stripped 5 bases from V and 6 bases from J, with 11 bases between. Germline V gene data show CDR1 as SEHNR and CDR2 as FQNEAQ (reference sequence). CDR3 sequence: CASSRQGGEQYF. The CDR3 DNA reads TGTGCCAGCAGCCGTCAGGGAGGCGAGCAGTACTTC.

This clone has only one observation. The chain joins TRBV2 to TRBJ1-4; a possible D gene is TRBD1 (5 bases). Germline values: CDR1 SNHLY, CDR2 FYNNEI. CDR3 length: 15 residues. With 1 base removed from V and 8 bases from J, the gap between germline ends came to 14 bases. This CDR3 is CASSEVGGTGEKLFF. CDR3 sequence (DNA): TGTGCCAGCAGTGAAGTGGGGGGGACGGGCGAAAAACTGTTTTTT. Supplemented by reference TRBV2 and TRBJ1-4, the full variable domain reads EPEVTQTPSHQVTQMGQEVILRCVPISNHLYFYWYRQILGQKVEFLVSFYNNEISEKSEIFDDQFSVERPDGSNFTLKIRSTKLEDSAMYFCASSEVGGTGEKLFFGSGTQLSVL.

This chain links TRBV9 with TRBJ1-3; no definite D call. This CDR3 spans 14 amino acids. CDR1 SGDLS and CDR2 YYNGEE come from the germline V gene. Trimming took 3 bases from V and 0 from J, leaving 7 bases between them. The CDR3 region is CASSDSSSGNTIYF. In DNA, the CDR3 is TGTGCCAGCAGCGACTCGAGCTCTGGAAACACCATATATTTT. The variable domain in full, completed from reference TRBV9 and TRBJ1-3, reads DSGVTQTPKHLITATGQRVTLRCSPRSGDLSVYWYQQSLDQGLQFLIQYYNGEERAKGNILERFSAQQFPDLHSELNLSSLELGDSALYFCASSDSSSGNTIYFGEGSWLTVV.

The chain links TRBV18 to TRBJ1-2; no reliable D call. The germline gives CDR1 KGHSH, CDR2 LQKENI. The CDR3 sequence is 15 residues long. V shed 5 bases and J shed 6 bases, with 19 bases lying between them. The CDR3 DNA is TGTGCCAGCTCATCCGACACGGTGTCCGGGGATGGCTACACCTTC. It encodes CASSSDTVSGDGYTF.

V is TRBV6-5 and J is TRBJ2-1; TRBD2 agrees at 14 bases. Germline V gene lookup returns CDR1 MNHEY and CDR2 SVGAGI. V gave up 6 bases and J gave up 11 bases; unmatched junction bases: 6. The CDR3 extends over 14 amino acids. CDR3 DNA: TGTGCCAGCAGACCCGGACTAGCGGGGGGCCAGCAGTTCTTC. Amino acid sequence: CASRPGLAGGQQFF.

The CDR3 region has the DNA TGTGCCAGCAGTTACACAGGGTTGGATGGCTACACCTTC. Translated: CASSYTGLDGYTF. The rearrangement uses TRBV6-2 or TRBV6-3 and TRBJ1-2; the D gene is possibly TRBD1 (6 bases). This CDR3 spans 13 amino acids. Trimming removed 2 bases at V and 6 bases at J, with 10 bases between. Germline loops: CDR1 MNHEY, CDR2 SVGEGT.

This CDR3 reads CASSPGLAGSYEQYF. DNA of the CDR3: TGTGCCAGCAGCCCCGGACTAGCGGGGAGCTACGAGCAGTACTTC. V gene TRBV6-6 combines with J gene TRBJ2-7, with 12 bases aligning to TRBD2. The CDR3 loop spans 15 amino acids. The V and J ends lost 6 bases and 3 bases, in that order; junction bases with no gene match: 6. The germline V gene has CDR1 MNHNY and CDR2 SVGAGI (reference sequence).

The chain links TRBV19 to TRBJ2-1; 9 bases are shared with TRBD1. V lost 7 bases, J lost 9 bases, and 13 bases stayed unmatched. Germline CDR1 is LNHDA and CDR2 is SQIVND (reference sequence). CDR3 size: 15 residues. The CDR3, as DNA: TGTGCCAGTAAGGAACAGGGGGCACGAGGAGGTGAGCAGTTCTTC. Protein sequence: CASKEQGARGGEQFF.

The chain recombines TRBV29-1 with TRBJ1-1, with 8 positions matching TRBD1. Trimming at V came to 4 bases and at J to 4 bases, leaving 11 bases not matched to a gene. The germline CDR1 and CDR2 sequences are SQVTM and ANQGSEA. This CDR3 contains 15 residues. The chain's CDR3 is CSVGNQQGAITEAFF. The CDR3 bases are TGCAGCGTTGGAAATCAGCAGGGGGCCATCACTGAAGCTTTCTTT.

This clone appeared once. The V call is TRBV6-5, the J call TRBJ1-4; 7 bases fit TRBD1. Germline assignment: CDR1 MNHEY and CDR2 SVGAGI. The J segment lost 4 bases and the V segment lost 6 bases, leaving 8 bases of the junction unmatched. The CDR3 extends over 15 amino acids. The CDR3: CASRGRTGLNEKLFF. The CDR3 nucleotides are TGTGCCAGCAGAGGAAGGACAGGACTTAATGAAAAACTGTTTTTT.

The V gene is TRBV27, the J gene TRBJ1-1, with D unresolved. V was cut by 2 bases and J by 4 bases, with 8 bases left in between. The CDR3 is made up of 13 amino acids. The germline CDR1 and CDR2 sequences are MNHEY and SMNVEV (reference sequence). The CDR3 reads CASSLQRGTEAFF. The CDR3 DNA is TGTGCCAGCAGTTTACAAAGAGGCACTGAAGCTTTCTTT.

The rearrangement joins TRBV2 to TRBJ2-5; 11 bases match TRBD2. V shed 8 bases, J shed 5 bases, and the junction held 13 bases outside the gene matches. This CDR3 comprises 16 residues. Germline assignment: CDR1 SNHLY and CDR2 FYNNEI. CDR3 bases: TGTGCCAGCCTTAGGGTAGCGGGGGGGTATGGGGAGACCCAGTACTTC. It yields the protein CASLRVAGGYGETQYF.

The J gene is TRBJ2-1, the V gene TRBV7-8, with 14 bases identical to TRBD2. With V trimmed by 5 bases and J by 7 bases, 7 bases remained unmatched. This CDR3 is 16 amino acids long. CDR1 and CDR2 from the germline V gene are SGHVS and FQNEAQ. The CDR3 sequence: CASSPTTSGRGNEQFF. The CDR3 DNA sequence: TGTGCCAGCAGCCCCACGACTAGCGGGAGGGGTAATGAGCAGTTCTTC.

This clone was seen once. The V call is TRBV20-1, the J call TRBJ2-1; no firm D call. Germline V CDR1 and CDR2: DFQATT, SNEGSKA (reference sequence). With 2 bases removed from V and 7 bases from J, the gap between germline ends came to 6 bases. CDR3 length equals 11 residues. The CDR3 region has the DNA TGCAGTGCTAGACCTCCTAATGAGCAGTTCTTC. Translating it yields CSARPPNEQFF.

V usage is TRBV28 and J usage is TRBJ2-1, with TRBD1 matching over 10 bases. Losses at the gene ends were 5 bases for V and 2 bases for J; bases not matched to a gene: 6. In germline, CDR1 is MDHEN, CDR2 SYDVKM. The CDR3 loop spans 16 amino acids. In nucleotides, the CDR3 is TGTGCCAGCAGTCCTGGGGGACAGGGGACCTACAATGAGCAGTTCTTC. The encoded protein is CASSPGGQGTYNEQFF.

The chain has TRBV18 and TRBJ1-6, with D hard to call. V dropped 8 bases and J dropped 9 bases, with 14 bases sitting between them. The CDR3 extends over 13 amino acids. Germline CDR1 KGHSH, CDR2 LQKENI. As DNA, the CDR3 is TGTGCCAGCGAGCGGGAGGGAGGTTCACCCCTCCACTTT. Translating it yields CASEREGGSPLHF.